The clone carrying this T cell receptor beta chain was recorded at least ten times. V lost 5 bases, J lost 5 bases, and 1 base stayed unmatched. Germline V gene data show CDR1 as SQVTM and CDR2 as ANQGSEA. There are 13 residues in the CDR3. The data derive from a study of CD8 T cells in ankylosing spondylitis. In TCRdb, the 5' RACE reads were re-called with MiXCR into one record per CDR3 protein. The data show roughly 130,000 distinct CDR3 sequences, with around 13% seen just once and just under 3% held by the top ten. Sequences were obtained from blood, either unsorted or a sorted T cell fraction (not recorded which). This receptor was obtained from a female donor with ankylosing spondylitis or in good health (not recorded which). The chain uses TRBV29-1 and TRBJ1-6; 9 bases map to TRBD1. CDR3 bases: TGCAGCGTTCGACAGGGGGATAATTCACCCCTCCACTTT. It yields the protein CSVRQGDNSPLHF.